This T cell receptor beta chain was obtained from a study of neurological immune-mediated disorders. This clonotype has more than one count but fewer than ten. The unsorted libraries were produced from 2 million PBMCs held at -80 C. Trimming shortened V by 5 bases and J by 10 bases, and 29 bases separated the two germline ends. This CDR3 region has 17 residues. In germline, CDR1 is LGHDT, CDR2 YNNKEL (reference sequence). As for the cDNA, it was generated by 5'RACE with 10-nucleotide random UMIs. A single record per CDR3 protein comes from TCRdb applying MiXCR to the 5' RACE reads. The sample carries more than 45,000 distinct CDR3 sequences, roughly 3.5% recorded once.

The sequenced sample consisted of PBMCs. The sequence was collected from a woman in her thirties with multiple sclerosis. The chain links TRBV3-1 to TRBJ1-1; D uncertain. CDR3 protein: CASSDSGGPTRRTRAFF. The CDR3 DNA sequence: TGTGCCAGCAGCGACTCGGGAGGGCCCACCCGGCGAACGAGAGCTTTCTTT.